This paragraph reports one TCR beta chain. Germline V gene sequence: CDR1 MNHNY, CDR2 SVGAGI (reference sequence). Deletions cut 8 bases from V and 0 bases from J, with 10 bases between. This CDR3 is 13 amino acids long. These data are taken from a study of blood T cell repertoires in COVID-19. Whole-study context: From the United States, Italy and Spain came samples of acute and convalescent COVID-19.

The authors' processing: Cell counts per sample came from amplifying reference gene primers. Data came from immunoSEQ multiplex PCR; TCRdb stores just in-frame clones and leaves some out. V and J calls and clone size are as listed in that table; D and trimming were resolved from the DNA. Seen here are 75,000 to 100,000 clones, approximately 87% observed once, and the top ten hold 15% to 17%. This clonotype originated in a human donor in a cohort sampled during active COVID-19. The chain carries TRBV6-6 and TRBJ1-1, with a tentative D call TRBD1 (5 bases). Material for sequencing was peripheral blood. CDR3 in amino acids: CASVSGMNTEAFF. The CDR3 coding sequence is TGTGCCAGCGTTTCAGGGATGAACACTGAAGCTTTCTTT.